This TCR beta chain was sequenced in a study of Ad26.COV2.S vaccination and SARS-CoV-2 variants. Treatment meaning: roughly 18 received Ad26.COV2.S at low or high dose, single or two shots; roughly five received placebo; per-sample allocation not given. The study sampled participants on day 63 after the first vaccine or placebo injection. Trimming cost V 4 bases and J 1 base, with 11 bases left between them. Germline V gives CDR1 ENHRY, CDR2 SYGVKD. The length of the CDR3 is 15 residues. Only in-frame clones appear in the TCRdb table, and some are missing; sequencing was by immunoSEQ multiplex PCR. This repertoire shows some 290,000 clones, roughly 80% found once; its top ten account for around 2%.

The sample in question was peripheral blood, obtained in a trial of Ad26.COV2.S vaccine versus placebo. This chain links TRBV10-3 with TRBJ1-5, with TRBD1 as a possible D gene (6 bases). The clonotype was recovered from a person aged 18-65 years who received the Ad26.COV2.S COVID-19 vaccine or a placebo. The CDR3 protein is CAISAGAQSNQPQHF. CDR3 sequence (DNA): TGTGCCATCAGTGCGGGGGCCCAGAGCAATCAGCCCCAGCATTTT.